Following are 24 T cell receptor beta chains from one sample sequenced in a study of CD8+CD57+ T cells in acquired aplastic anemia. TCR beta VDJ combinations and CDR3 sequences were profiled from genomic DNA. TCRdb processed the reads anew with MiXCR; each CDR3 protein has one entry. The profile shows around 170,000 distinct CDR3 sequences, about half of them singletons. The sequenced sample consisted of sorted CD4+, CD8+, or CD8+CD57+ T cells (not recorded which) from PBMCs. The receptors here all came from a human donor in good health.

V gene TRBV9 combines with J gene TRBJ2-5; D ambiguous. CDR3 length equals 11 residues. V was shortened by 5 bases and J by 5 bases, with 7 bases between the two germline ends. In germline, CDR1 is SGDLS, CDR2 YYNGEE. In nucleotides, the CDR3 is TGTGCCAGCAGTTCGTCCGAGACCCAGTACTTC. Residues: CASSSSETQYF.

This clonotype was counted at least ten times. The chain uses TRBV6-5 and TRBJ2-7; D is possibly TRBD1 or TRBD2 (5 bases each). Trimming pared 0 bases from V and 6 bases from J, leaving 12 bases between. The CDR3 has 14 residues. CDR1 is MNHEY and CDR2 is SVGAGI in the germline V gene. The CDR3 reads CASSYSRGAGEQYF. CDR3 coding DNA: TGTGCCAGCAGTTACTCGCGAGGGGCTGGCGAGCAGTACTTC.

V and J are TRBV7-3 and TRBJ2-5; no clear D. Between the trimmed V and J ends, which lost 2 bases and 4 bases, there was a span of 11 bases. This CDR3 has 14 amino acids. Per the germline V gene, CDR1 is SGHTA and CDR2 is FQGTGA. The DNA for the CDR3 is TGTGCCAGCAGCTTAGGGCCGACCCGAGAGACCCAGTACTTC. Its protein is CASSLGPTRETQYF.

The V and J genes are TRBV29-1 and TRBJ1-1, with 8 bases fitting TRBD1. The CDR3 has 12 amino acids. The V gene's germline CDR1 is SQVTM and CDR2 ANQGSEA. V was pared by 7 bases and J by 4 bases, with 5 bases of the junction left unmatched. The DNA for the CDR3 is TGCAGCGGCGGACAGGGAGGCACTGAAGCTTTCTTT. It specifies CSGGQGGTEAFF.

The chain combines TRBV29-1 with TRBJ1-2; D perhaps matches TRBD1 (5 bases). V lost 3 bases and J 0 bases, leaving 11 bases between the germline ends. The CDR3 is made up of 14 amino acids. CDR1 is SQVTM, CDR2 ANQGSEA, per germline. CDR3 region: CSVDPGHTNYGYTF. CDR3 coding DNA: TGCAGCGTTGACCCAGGACATACTAACTATGGCTACACCTTC.

The genes are TRBV29-1 and TRBJ2-7; D remains unclear. V lost 3 bases and J lost 1, with 10 bases in between. This CDR3 spans 13 amino acids. The germline V gene has CDR1 SQVTM and CDR2 ANQGSEA. In DNA form, the CDR3 reads TGCAGCGTTGATCCCGGAGATTCCTACGAGCAGTACTTC. Amino acid sequence: CSVDPGDSYEQYF.

The V and J genes are TRBV10-1 and TRBJ1-1, with a tentative D call TRBD1 (6 bases). V lost 6 bases and J 1 base, leaving 9 bases between the germline ends. Germline-derived CDR1 and CDR2 are WNHNN and SYGVQD (reference sequence). The CDR3 has 13 amino acids. CDR3 DNA: TGCGCCAGCAGCGGACAGCAGAACACTGAAGCTTTCTTT. Translating gives CASSGQQNTEAFF.

Details on this clonotype: Possible read error: a much larger clone is one base away. The V call is TRBV19, the J call TRBJ2-1, with TRBD2 matching over 11 bases. The CDR3 is 16 amino acids. Germline V gene data show CDR1 as LNHDA and CDR2 as SQIVND (reference sequence). CDR3 DNA sequence: TGTGCCAGTGGTATTAGGGTTACTAGCGGGAGAAATGAGCAGTTCTTC. It translates to CASGIRVTSGRNEQFF.

This clonotype has a count of ten or more. V usage is TRBV7-6 and J usage is TRBJ2-7; a weak D match, TRBD1 (6 bases). V lost 2 bases to trimming and J lost 6 bases, with 14 bases between them. The germline V gene has CDR1 SGHVS and CDR2 FNYEAQ. This CDR3 comprises 14 residues. DNA for the CDR3: TGTGCCAGCAGCTTATGGGACACAGGAGGCGAGCAGTACTTC. Residues: CASSLWDTGGEQYF.

This clonotype has a count of ten or more. This rearrangement joins TRBV12-3 or TRBV12-4 to TRBJ1-1; D call uncertain. The length of the CDR3 is 15 residues. Trimming stripped 3 bases from V and 2 bases from J, with 13 bases between. CDR3 amino acids: CASSLSELLNTEAFF. DNA for the CDR3: TGTGCCAGCAGTTTGTCCGAATTGCTAAACACTGAAGCTTTCTTT.

This chain uses TRBV12-3 or TRBV12-4 with TRBJ2-7; 11 bases align to TRBD1. V lost 6 bases, J lost 4 bases, and 2 bases stayed unmatched. The CDR3 covers 13 residues. This CDR3 reads CASRGQGVYEQYF. The DNA of the CDR3 is TGTGCCAGCAGGGGACAGGGGGTTTACGAGCAGTACTTC.

This clonotype was detected many times. This chain links TRBV12-3 or TRBV12-4 with TRBJ1-6, with 9 positions matching TRBD1. This CDR3 region has 15 residues. V was pared by 3 bases and J by 7 bases, with 4 bases of the junction left unmatched. The CDR3 sequence is CASSFRDRVNSPLHF. The CDR3 nucleotides read TGTGCCAGCAGTTTTAGGGACAGGGTGAATTCACCCCTCCACTTT.

This rearrangement joins TRBV20-1 to TRBJ1-6; D ambiguous. Germline V gene data show CDR1 as DFQATT and CDR2 as SNEGSKA (reference sequence). The CDR3 is 13 amino acids. Trimming stripped 2 bases from V and 7 bases from J, with 9 bases between. This chain's CDR3 is CSARTVENSPLHF. The CDR3 DNA follows: TGCAGTGCTAGAACCGTAGAGAATTCACCCCTCCACTTT.

This clonotype has a count of ten or more. V is TRBV30 and J is TRBJ1-1; no clear D. The CDR3 runs 14 residues. V was cut by 4 bases and J by 1 base, with 13 bases left in between. Germline V gene sequence: CDR1 GTSNPN, CDR2 SVGIG (reference sequence). CDR3 protein: CAWTAMRTNTEAFF. In DNA, the CDR3 is TGTGCCTGGACAGCTATGAGGACGAACACTGAAGCTTTCTTT.

This clonotype was counted a few times. For the CDR3, the DNA is TGCAGCAAAAAAGGACGGAGCAACTATGGCTACACCTTC. Protein sequence: CSKKGRSNYGYTF. V is TRBV29-1 and J is TRBJ1-2; D remains unclear. The germline V and J ends were trimmed by 8 bases and 2 bases, with 15 bases remaining between them. The CDR3 is 13 amino acids. Germline V CDR1 and CDR2: SQVTM, ANQGSEA.

The gene calls are TRBV4-3 and TRBJ1-2; TRBD1 matches 8 bases. CDR1 is LGHNA and CDR2 is YSLEER in the germline V gene. The CDR3 is 15 amino acids. The junction had 9 bases not matched to a gene; V was cut back by 1 base and J by 8 bases. The CDR3 protein is CASSQGTGKLEGYTF. CDR3 DNA: TGCGCCAGCAGCCAAGGGACAGGGAAATTGGAGGGCTACACCTTC.

This chain links TRBV2 with TRBJ2-3, with 13 nucleotides matching TRBD2. CDR3 length equals 15 residues. The germline V gene encodes CDR1 SNHLY and CDR2 FYNNEI. J gave up 3 bases and V 8 bases, and 5 bases lay outside the gene matches. The CDR3 is CASQGLAGQTDTQYF. As DNA, the CDR3 is TGTGCCAGCCAGGGACTAGCGGGACAAACAGATACGCAGTATTTT.

The chain links TRBV2 to TRBJ2-5; D not certain. CDR3 length equals 14 residues. V lost 5 bases, J lost 3 bases, and 13 bases lay in between. CDR1 is SNHLY, CDR2 FYNNEI, per germline. CDR3 in amino acids: CASSRTNSKETQYF. The CDR3 DNA is TGTGCCAGCAGTCGGACGAACTCGAAAGAGACCCAGTACTTC.

The sample holds many counts of this clonotype. This chain uses TRBV6-1 with TRBJ2-5; 7 positions agree with TRBD2. The CDR3 covers 14 residues. The J segment lost 4 bases and the V segment lost 5 bases, leaving 7 bases of the junction unmatched. The V gene's germline CDR1 is MNHNS and CDR2 SASEGT. CDR3 sequence: CASSRRPGGETQYF. The CDR3 DNA is TGTGCCAGCAGTCGCCGCCCGGGGGGAGAGACCCAGTACTTC.

Concerning this clonotype itself: Given a much more abundant clone one base away, this may be a read error. This chain connects TRBV9 to TRBJ2-7; D unresolved. Germline V lookup: CDR1 SGDLS, CDR2 YYNGEE. Between the trimmed V and J ends, which lost 5 bases and 1 base, there was a span of 1 base. This CDR3 region has 10 residues. The CDR3 protein is CASRSYEQYF. The CDR3 DNA reads TGTGCCAGCAGATCCTACGAGCAGTACTTC.

This clonotype appeared a few times. V and J are TRBV11-3 and TRBJ2-1; 7 bases fit TRBD2. The J segment lost 4 bases and the V segment lost 5 bases, leaving 8 bases of the junction unmatched. Looked up from germline, CDR1 is SGHNT and CDR2 is YENEEA. The CDR3 length is 15 residues. CDR3 in amino acids: CASSRRGGEYNEQFF. CDR3 bases: TGTGCCAGCAGCAGACGGGGAGGGGAGTACAATGAGCAGTTCTTC. Complete variable domain (other parts from reference TRBV11-3 and TRBJ2-1): EAGVVQSPRYKIIEKKQPVAFWCNPISGHNTLYWYLQNLGQGPELLIRYENEEAVDDSQLPKDRFSAERLKGVDSTLKIQPAELGDSAVYLCASSRRGGEYNEQFFGPGTRLTVL.

The chain combines TRBV25-1 with TRBJ2-5; perhaps D is TRBD1 or TRBD2 (6 bases each). With 2 bases removed from V and 5 bases from J, the gap between germline ends came to 18 bases. The CDR3 is made up of 16 amino acids. Germline loops: CDR1 MGHDK, CDR2 SYGVNS. Here the CDR3 reads CASSEIWGASIETQYF. The CDR3 DNA sequence: TGTGCCAGCAGTGAAATCTGGGGGGCAAGTATCGAGACCCAGTACTTC.

The chain combines TRBV19 with TRBJ1-6, with a weak D call TRBD1 (5 bases). V was cut by 4 bases and J by 7 bases, with 17 bases left in between. The CDR3 loop spans 16 amino acids. The germline V gene has CDR1 LNHDA and CDR2 SQIVND (reference sequence). DNA of the CDR3: TGTGCCAGTAGTACCAGGGACCGCCTTGAGAATTCACCCCTCCACTTT. It is translated as CASSTRDRLENSPLHF.

This clonotype was counted many times. The rearrangement links TRBV7-2 to TRBJ2-3; no firm D call. The CDR3 runs 17 residues. CDR1 is SGHTA, CDR2 FQGNSA, per germline. The V end was cut by 0 bases, the J end by 8 bases, with 21 bases between. The CDR3 sequence: CASSLAVLAKVGPTQYF. Here the CDR3 DNA reads TGTGCCAGCAGCTTAGCGGTTCTGGCGAAGGTAGGGCCTACGCAGTATTTT.